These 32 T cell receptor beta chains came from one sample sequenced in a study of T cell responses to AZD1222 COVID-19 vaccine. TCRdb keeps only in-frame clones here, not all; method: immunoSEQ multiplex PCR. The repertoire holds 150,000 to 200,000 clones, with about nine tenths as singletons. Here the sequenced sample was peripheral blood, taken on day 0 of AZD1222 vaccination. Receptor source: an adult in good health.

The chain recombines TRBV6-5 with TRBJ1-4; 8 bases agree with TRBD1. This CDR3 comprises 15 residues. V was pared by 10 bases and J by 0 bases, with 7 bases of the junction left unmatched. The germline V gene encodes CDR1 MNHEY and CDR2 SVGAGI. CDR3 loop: CATSRDRPTNEKLFF. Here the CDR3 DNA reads TGTGCCACCTCCCGGGACAGGCCAACTAATGAAAAACTGTTTTTT.

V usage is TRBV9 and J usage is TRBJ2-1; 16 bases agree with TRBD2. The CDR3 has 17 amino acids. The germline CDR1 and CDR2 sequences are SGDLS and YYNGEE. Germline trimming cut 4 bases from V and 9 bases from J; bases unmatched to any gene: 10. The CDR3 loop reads CASSPSGTSGGATEQFF. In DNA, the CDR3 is TGTGCCAGCAGCCCTTCAGGGACTAGCGGGGGGGCCACTGAGCAGTTCTTC. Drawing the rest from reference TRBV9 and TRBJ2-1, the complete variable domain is DSGVTQTPKHLITATGQRVTLRCSPRSGDLSVYWYQQSLDQGLQFLIQYYNGEERAKGNILERFSAQQFPDLHSELNLSSLELGDSALYFCASSPSGTSGGATEQFFGPGTRLTVL.

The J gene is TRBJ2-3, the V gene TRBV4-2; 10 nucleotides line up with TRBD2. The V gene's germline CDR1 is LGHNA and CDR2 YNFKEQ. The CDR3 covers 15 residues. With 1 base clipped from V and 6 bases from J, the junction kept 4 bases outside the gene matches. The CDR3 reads CASSQVLAGADTQYF. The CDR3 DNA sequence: TGTGCCAGCAGCCAAGTCCTAGCGGGAGCGGATACGCAGTATTTT.

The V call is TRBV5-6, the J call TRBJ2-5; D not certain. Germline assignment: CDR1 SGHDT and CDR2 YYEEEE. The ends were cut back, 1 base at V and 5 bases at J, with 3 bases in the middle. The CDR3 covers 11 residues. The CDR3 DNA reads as TGTGCCAGCAGCTTGAGGGAGACCCAGTACTTC. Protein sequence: CASSLRETQYF.

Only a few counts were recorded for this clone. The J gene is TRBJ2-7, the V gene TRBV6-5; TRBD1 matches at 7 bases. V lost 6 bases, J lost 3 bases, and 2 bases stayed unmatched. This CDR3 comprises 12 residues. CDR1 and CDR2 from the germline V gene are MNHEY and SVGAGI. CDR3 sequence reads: CASRGGVYEQYF. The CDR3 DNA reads TGTGCCAGCAGAGGGGGCGTCTACGAGCAGTACTTC.

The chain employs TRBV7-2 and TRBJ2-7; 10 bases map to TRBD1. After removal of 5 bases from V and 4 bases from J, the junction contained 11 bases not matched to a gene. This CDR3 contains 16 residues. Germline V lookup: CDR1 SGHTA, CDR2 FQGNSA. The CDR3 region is CASSGHRDRGGYEQYF. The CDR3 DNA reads TGTGCCAGCAGCGGTCACCGGGACAGGGGAGGTTACGAGCAGTACTTC.

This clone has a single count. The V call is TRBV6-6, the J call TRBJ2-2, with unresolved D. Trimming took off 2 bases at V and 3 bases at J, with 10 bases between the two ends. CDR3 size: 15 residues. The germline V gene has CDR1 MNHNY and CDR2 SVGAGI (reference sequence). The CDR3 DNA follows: TGTGCCAGCAGTTACGCTGTTCTCGACACCGGGGAGCTGTTTTTT. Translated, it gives CASSYAVLDTGELFF.

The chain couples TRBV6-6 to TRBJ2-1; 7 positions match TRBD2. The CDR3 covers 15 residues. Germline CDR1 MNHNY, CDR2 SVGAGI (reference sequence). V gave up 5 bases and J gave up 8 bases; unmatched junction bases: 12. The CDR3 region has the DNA TGTGCCAGCAGTCCGACGGGACTATTCGGCGATGAGCAGTTCTTC. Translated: CASSPTGLFGDEQFF.

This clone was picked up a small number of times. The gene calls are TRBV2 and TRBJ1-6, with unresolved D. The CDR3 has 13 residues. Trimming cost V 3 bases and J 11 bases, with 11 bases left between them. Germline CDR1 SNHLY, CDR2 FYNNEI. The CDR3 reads CASSDGRKPPLHF. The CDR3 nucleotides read TGTGCCAGCAGTGATGGCCGTAAGCCACCCCTCCACTTT.

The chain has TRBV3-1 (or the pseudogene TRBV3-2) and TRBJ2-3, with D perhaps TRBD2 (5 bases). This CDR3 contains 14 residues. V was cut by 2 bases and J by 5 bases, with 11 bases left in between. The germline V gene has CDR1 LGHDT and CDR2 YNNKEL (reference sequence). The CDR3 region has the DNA TGTGCCAGCAGCCAACTTAGGACTGAAGATACGCAGTATTTT. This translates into CASSQLRTEDTQYF.

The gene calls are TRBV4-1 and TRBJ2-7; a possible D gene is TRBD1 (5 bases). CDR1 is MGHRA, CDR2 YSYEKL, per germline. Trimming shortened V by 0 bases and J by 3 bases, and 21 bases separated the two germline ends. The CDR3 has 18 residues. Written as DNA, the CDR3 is TGCGCCAGCAGCCAAGAGACGACAGCACCCGCTTTAATCTACGAGCAGTACTTC. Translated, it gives CASSQETTAPALIYEQYF.

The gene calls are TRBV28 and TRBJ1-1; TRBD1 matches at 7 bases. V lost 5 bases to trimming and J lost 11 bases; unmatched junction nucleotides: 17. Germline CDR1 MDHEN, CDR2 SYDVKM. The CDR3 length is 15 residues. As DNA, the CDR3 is TGTGCCAGCAGTATGACCGGGACAGCTTTGGTACCGGCTTTCTTT. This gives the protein CASSMTGTALVPAFF.

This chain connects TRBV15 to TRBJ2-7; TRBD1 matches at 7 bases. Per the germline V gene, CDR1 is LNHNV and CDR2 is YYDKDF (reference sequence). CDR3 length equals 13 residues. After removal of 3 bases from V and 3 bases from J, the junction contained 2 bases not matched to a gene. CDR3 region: CATSRDRRYEQYF. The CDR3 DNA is TGTGCCACCAGCAGGGACAGGCGCTACGAGCAGTACTTC. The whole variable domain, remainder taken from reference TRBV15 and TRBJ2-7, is DAMVIQNPRYQVTQFGKPVTLSCSQTLNHNVMYWYQQKSSQAPKLLFHYYDKDFNNEADTPDNFQSRRPNTSFCFLDIRSPGLGDTAMYLCATSRDRRYEQYFGPGTRLTVT.

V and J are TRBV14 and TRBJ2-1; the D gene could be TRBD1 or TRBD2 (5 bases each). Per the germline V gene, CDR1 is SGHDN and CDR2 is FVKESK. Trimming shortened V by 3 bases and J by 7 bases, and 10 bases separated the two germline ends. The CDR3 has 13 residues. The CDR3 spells CASSHGTGNEQFF. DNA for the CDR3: TGTGCCAGCAGCCACGGGACGGGGAATGAGCAGTTCTTC.

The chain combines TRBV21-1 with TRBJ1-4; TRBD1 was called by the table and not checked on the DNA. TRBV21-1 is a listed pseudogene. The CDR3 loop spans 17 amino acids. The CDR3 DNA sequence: TGTGCCAGCTCCTCTGGGGGTCAGGGGGCAACTAATGAAAAACTGTTTTTT. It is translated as CASSSGGQGATNEKLFF.

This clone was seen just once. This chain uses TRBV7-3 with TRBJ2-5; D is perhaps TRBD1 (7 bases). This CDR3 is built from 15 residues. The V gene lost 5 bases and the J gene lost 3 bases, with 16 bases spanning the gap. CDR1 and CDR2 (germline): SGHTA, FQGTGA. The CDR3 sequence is CASSLRDSPEETQYF. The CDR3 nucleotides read TGTGCCAGCAGCCTGCGGGACAGCCCAGAAGAGACCCAGTACTTC.

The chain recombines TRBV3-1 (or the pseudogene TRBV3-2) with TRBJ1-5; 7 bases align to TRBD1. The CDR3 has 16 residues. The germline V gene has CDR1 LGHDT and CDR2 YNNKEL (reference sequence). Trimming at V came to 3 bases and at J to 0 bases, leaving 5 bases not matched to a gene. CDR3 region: CASSQGQTYSNQPQHF. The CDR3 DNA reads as TGTGCCAGCAGCCAGGGACAGACATATAGCAATCAGCCCCAGCATTTT.

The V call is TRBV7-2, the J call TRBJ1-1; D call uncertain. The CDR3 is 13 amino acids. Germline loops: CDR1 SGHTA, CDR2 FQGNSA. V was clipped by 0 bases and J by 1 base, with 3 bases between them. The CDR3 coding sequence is TGTGCCAGCAGCTTAGCAGGGAACACTGAAGCTTTCTTT. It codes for CASSLAGNTEAFF.

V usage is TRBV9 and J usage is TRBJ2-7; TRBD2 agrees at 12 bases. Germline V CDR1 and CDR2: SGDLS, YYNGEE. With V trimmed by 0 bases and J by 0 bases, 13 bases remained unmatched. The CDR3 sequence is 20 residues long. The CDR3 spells CASSVEVDGLAGRSSYEQYF. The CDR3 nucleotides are TGTGCCAGCAGCGTAGAGGTTGACGGACTAGCGGGAAGAAGCTCCTACGAGCAGTACTTC.

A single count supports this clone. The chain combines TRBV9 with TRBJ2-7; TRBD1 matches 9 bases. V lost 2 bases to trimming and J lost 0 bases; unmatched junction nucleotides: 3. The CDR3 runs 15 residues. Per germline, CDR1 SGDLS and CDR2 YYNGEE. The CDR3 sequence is CASSVRDRDSYEQYF. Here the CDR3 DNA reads TGTGCCAGCAGCGTTCGGGACAGGGACTCCTACGAGCAGTACTTC.

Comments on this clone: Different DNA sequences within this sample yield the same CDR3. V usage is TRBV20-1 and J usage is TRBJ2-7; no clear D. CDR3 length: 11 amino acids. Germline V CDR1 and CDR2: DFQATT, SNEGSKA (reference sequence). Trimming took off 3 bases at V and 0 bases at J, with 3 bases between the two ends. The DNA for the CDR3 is TGCAGTGCTAGGGACTCCTACGAGCAGTACTTC. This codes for CSARDSYEQYF.

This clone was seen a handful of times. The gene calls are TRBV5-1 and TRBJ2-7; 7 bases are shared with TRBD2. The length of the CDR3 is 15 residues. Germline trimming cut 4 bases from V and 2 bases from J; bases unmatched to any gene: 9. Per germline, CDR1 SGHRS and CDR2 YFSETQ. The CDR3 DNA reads TGCGCCAGCAGCCGCCTGGGCGGGAGCGCCTACGAGCAGTACTTC. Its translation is CASSRLGGSAYEQYF.

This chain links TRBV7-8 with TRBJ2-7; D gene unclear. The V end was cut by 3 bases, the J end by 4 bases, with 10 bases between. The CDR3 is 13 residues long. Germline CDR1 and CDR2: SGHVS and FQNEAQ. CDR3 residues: CASSFNAEYEQYF. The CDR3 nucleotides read TGTGCCAGCAGCTTTAACGCAGAATACGAGCAGTACTTC.

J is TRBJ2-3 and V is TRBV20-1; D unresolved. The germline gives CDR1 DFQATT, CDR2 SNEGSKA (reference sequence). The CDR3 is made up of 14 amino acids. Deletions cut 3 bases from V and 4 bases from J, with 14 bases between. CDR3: CSASVARGPDTQYF. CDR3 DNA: TGCAGTGCTAGTGTGGCCCGCGGTCCAGATACGCAGTATTTT.

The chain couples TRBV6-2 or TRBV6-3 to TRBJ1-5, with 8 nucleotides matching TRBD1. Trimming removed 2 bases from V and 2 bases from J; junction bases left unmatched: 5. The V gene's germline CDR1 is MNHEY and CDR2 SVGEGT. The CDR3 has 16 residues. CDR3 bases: TGTGCCAGCAGTTACCTCCAGGGGGCTCGCAATCAGCCCCAGCATTTT. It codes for CASSYLQGARNQPQHF.

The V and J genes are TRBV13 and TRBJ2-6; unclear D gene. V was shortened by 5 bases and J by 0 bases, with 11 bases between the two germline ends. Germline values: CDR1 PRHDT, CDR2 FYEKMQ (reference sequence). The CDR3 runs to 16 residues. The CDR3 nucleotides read TGTGCCAGCAGCCTTCTCCACGACTCTGGGGCCAACGTCCTGACTTTC. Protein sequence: CASSLLHDSGANVLTF.

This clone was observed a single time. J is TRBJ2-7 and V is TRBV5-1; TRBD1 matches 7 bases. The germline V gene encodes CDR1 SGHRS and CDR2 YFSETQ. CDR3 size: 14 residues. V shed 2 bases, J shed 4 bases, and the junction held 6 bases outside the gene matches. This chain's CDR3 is CASSLGQGVYEQYF. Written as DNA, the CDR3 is TGCGCCAGCAGCTTAGGGCAGGGGGTATACGAGCAGTACTTC.

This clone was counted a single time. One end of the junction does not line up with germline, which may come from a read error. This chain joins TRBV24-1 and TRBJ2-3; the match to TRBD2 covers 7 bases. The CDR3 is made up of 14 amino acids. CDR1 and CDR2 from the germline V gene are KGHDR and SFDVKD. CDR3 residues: CATPGGGITDTQFF. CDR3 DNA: TGTGCCACCCCTGGGGGAGGGATAACAGATACGCAGTTTTTT.

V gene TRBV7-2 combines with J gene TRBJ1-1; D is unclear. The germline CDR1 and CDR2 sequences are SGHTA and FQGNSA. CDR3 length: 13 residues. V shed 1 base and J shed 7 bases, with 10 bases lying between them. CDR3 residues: CASSLGWSVEAFF. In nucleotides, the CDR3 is TGTGCCAGCAGCTTAGGGTGGTCGGTTGAAGCTTTCTTT.

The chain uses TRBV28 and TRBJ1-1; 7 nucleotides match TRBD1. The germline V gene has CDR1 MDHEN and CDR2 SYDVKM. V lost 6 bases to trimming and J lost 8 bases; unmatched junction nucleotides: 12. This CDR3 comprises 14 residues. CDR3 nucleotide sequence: TGTGCCAGCAGCGACGACAGGGTGGGCTCCGAAGCTTTCTTT. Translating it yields CASSDDRVGSEAFF. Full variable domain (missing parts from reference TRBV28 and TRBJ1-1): DVKVTQSSRYLVKRTGEKVFLECVQDMDHENMFWYRQDPGLGLRLIYFSYDVKMKEKGDIPEGYSVSREKKERFSLILESASTNQTSMYLCASSDDRVGSEAFFGQGTRLTVV.

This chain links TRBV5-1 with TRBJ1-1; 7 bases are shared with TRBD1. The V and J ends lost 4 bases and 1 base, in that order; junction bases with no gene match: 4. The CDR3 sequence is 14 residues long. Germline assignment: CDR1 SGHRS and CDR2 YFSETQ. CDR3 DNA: TGCGCCAGCAGCACGAGACAGGGGAACACTGAAGCTTTCTTT. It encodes CASSTRQGNTEAFF. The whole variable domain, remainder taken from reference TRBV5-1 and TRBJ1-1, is KAGVTQTPRYLIKTRGQQVTLSCSPISGHRSVSWYQQTPGQGLQFLFEYFSETQRNKGNFPGRFSGRQFSNSRSEMNVSTLELGDSALYLCASSTRQGNTEAFFGQGTRLTVV.

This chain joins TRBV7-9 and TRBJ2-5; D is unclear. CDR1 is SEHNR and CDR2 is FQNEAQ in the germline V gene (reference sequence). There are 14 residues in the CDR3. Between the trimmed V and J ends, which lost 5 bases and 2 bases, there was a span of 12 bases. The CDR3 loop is CASSPRQLQETQYF. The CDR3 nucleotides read TGTGCCAGCAGCCCTCGTCAATTACAAGAGACCCAGTACTTC.